Presented here are 8 T cell receptor beta chains from one specimen sequenced in a study of T-cell reconstitution after alpha-beta-depleted transplantation in children. Unique molecular identifiers featured in how the TCRbeta library was prepared. TCRdb reprocessed the PCR reads via MiXCR and lists one record per CDR3 protein. The data hold fewer than 350,000 distinct CDR3 sequences, with about 7.3% observed a single time. Their cognate antigens are unknown. Study conclusions and caveats: The main origin of T-cell counts and diversity one year after transplant was newly produced T cells.

This specimen consisted of peripheral blood, obtained 360 days after TCRalphabeta/CD19-depleted stem cell transplant. Every receptor here comes from a female patient younger than 10 who had a stem cell transplant for Fanconi anemia, so the T cells may come from the graft donor.

This clonotype came up a few times. V and J are TRBV21-1 and TRBJ2-1; the table's D gene call, TRBD1, was not cross checked with the DNA. TRBV21-1 is labeled a pseudogene. The CDR3 length is 16 residues. In DNA, the CDR3 is TGTGCCAGCAGCAAAGTTAGGAGGGGGCAGGTGGGTGGGCAGTTCTTC. Protein product: CASSKVRRGQVGGQFF.

The CDR3 DNA sequence: TGTGCCAGCAGCCAAAGACCTAGCGGGGGGGCCTACAATGAGCAGTTCTTC. Its translation is CASSQRPSGGAYNEQFF. The chain links TRBV7-2 to TRBJ2-1; TRBD2 agrees at 12 bases. V dropped 5 bases and J dropped 2; count of bases not matched to a gene: 7. The CDR3 runs to 17 residues. Germline V gives CDR1 SGHTA, CDR2 FQGNSA.

This clonotype showed up many times. The chain recombines TRBV29-1 with TRBJ2-1, with 8 bases that match TRBD2. V lost 5 bases and J lost 0; bases outside the gene matches: 9. This CDR3 has 16 amino acids. Germline CDR1 reads SQVTM; CDR2 reads ANQGSEA. The CDR3 reads CSVHGLAGLSYNEQFF. CDR3 nucleotides: TGCAGCGTTCACGGCCTAGCGGGCCTCTCCTACAATGAGCAGTTCTTC.

This clonotype has only a few counts. The V call is TRBV18, the J call TRBJ1-2; D gene unclear. Germline V gene lookup returns CDR1 KGHSH and CDR2 LQKENI. The germline V and J ends were trimmed by 0 bases and 5 bases, with 13 bases remaining between them. CDR3 length: 15 residues. For the CDR3, the DNA is TGTGCCAGCTCACCACCAATAACGAAATGGTATGGCTACACCTTC. Its protein is CASSPPITKWYGYTF.

This clonotype was seen repeatedly, ten times or more. The CDR3 DNA reads as TGCGCCAGCAGCGCGACAGGTTACAATGAGCAGTTCTTC. Protein sequence: CASSATGYNEQFF. This chain links TRBV5-1 with TRBJ2-1; perhaps TRBD1 as D (6 bases). Germline V lookup: CDR1 SGHRS, CDR2 YFSETQ. This CDR3 region has 13 residues. V was pared by 4 bases and J by 4 bases, with 9 bases between.

This clonotype showed up just a few times. This chain joins TRBV10-3 and TRBJ1-5; the D is unclear. The germline V and J ends were trimmed by 3 bases and 12 bases, with 12 bases remaining between them. CDR1 ENHRY and CDR2 SYGVKD come from the germline V gene. The CDR3 has 12 residues. CDR3 region: CAISEVKGGQHF. CDR3 DNA sequence: TGTGCCATCAGTGAAGTGAAGGGTGGCCAGCATTTT.

In its sample, this clonotype was seen many times. The J gene is TRBJ2-7, the V gene TRBV12-3 or TRBV12-4; tentative D call: TRBD1 (6 bases). Trimming pared 3 bases from V and 0 bases from J, leaving 15 bases between. This CDR3 comprises 16 residues. This CDR3 reads CASSFNLQGSSYEQYF. The DNA for the CDR3 is TGTGCCAGCAGTTTTAATTTACAGGGCTCCTCCTACGAGCAGTACTTC.

This clonotype was recorded at least ten times. V and J are TRBV20-1 and TRBJ2-1; D perhaps matches TRBD2 (6 bases). The CDR3 is made up of 17 amino acids. Germline CDR1 reads DFQATT; CDR2 reads SNEGSKA (reference sequence). The germline V and J ends were trimmed by 0 bases and 4 bases, with 19 bases remaining between them. The CDR3 sequence is CSARDGVRASEYNEQFF. CDR3 sequence (DNA): TGCAGTGCTAGAGATGGGGTCCGGGCTAGCGAGTACAATGAGCAGTTCTTC.